Listed below are T cell receptor beta chains from one sample, sequenced in a study of CD4+ T cells in melanoma. The protocol was immunoSEQ multiplex PCR, while the TCRdb copy is restricted to in-frame clones and leaves out a portion. The sample has 9,500 to 13,000 clones; about two thirds are singletons. The source material was cells from a culture (not recorded whether cultured in vitro). These receptors were obtained from a human donor with melanoma. Both conserved end residues are part of each CDR3. Each record gives: J gene, V gene, clone size, D gene, CDR3 length, CDR3 protein, CDR3 DNA. D genes are given only for firm matches. Rows give clone size only sometimes, using once, few, many, or a class for an expanded clone.

J: TRBJ2-1; V: TRBV5-4; size: .; D: .; length: 13; CDR3: CASSLVTGDEQFF; DNA: TGTGCCAGCAGCTTGGTGACGGGGGATGAGCAGTTCTTC
J: TRBJ1-5; V: TRBV2; size: .; D: TRBD1; length: 17; CDR3: CASRGGTGYFSNQPQHF; DNA: TGTGCCAGCAGGGGCGGGACAGGGTATTTTAGCAATCAGCCCCAGCATTTT
J: TRBJ2-5; V: TRBV7-9; size: .; D: .; length: 12; CDR3: CASSFGGETQYF; DNA: TGTGCCAGCAGCTTTGGGGGCGAGACCCAGTACTTC
J: TRBJ2-5; V: TRBV5-1; size: .; D: .; length: 14; CDR3: CASSLVGPQETQYF; DNA: TGCGCCAGCAGCTTGGTAGGGCCCCAAGAGACCCAGTACTTC
J: TRBJ2-1; V: TRBV5-1; size: .; D: TRBD1; length: 14; CDR3: CASSSGTDWNEQFF; DNA: TGCGCCAGCAGCTCAGGGACAGACTGGAATGAGCAGTTCTTC
J: TRBJ1-4; V: TRBV13; size: .; D: .; length: 15; CDR3: CASSWARDGGGKLFF; DNA: TGTGCCAGCAGCTGGGCCCGGGACGGAGGTGGAAAACTGTTTTTT
J: TRBJ2-5; V: TRBV27; size: .; D: .; length: 16; CDR3: CASSPRGADLSETQYF; DNA: TGTGCCAGCAGTCCACGGGGGGCCGACCTTTCAGAGACCCAGTACTTC
J: TRBJ1-1; V: TRBV5-1; size: few; D: TRBD1; length: 12; CDR3: CASSLVQGVAFF; DNA: TGCGCCAGCAGCTTGGTGCAGGGGGTGGCTTTCTTT
J: TRBJ2-6; V: TRBV7-9; size: few; D: .; length: 18; CDR3: CASSFGFGRSSGANVLTF; DNA: TGTGCCAGCAGCTTCGGATTTGGTCGGTCCTCTGGGGCCAACGTCCTGACTTTC
J: TRBJ1-3; V: TRBV12-5; size: .; D: .; length: 14; CDR3: CASGPFGLGNTIYF; DNA: TGTGCTAGTGGTCCCTTCGGGTTGGGAAACACCATATATTTT
J: TRBJ2-5; V: TRBV2; size: .; D: .; length: 14; CDR3: CASSEASDQETQYF; DNA: TGTGCCAGCAGTGAAGCGTCAGACCAAGAGACCCAGTACTTC
J: TRBJ2-1; V: TRBV11-2; size: .; D: TRBD2; length: 15; CDR3: CASSLTGGARDEQFF; DNA: TGTGCCAGCAGCCTAACGGGGGGGGCCAGGGATGAGCAGTTCTTC
J: TRBJ1-3; V: TRBV11-2; size: .; D: .; length: 16; CDR3: CASSTRPQTARNTIYF; DNA: TGTGCCAGCAGCACACGACCTCAGACAGCGAGAAACACCATATATTTT
J: TRBJ2-5; V: TRBV6-5; size: once; D: TRBD2; length: 15; CDR3: CASSYSRTSLETQYF; DNA: TGTGCCAGCAGTTACTCGAGGACTAGTCTCGAGACCCAGTACTTC
J: TRBJ2-7; V: TRBV11-2; size: .; D: .; length: 14; CDR3: CASSLKWDSYEQYF; DNA: TGTGCCAGCAGCTTAAAATGGGATTCCTACGAGCAGTACTTC
J: TRBJ2-1; V: TRBV18; size: .; D: TRBD2; length: 18; CDR3: CASSPPGRSGGAAIEQFF; DNA: TGTGCCAGCTCACCACCGGGGCGTTCCGGGGGGGCCGCGATTGAGCAGTTCTTC
J: TRBJ1-1; V: TRBV18; size: .; D: .; length: 13; CDR3: CASSYGPGTEAFF; DNA: TGTGCCAGCTCCTATGGTCCCGGGACTGAAGCTTTCTTT
J: TRBJ1-5; V: TRBV5-1; size: few; D: .; length: 13; CDR3: CASSLGPGEPQHF; DNA: TGCGCCAGCAGCCTAGGGCCGGGGGAGCCCCAGCATTTT
J: TRBJ1-6; V: TRBV30; size: few; D: .; length: 14; CDR3: CAWRSSSYNSPLHF; DNA: TGTGCCTGGAGGAGTAGCTCCTATAATTCACCCCTCCACTTT
J: TRBJ1-3; V: TRBV5-1; size: once; D: .; length: 17; CDR3: CASSLVGDGSSGNTIYF; DNA: TGCGCCAGCAGCTTGGTTGGGGATGGGAGCTCTGGAAACACCATATATTTT
J: TRBJ2-1; V: TRBV12-5; size: .; D: TRBD2; length: 15; CDR3: CASGPIAGTLNEQFF; DNA: TGTGCTAGTGGTCCCATAGCGGGGACTCTAAATGAGCAGTTCTTC
J: TRBJ2-6; V: TRBV9; size: .; D: .; length: 16; CDR3: CASSVAPTLLANVLTF; DNA: TGTGCCAGCAGCGTAGCTCCTACGCTCTTGGCCAACGTCCTGACTTTC
J: TRBJ1-4; V: TRBV6-5; size: .; D: .; length: 13; CDR3: CASSYGTVEKLFF; DNA: TGTGCCAGCAGTTACGGGACCGTTGAAAAACTGTTTTTT
J: TRBJ1-1; V: TRBV19; size: .; D: .; length: 14; CDR3: CASMESWVFREAFF; DNA: TGTGCCAGTATGGAGTCCTGGGTGTTTCGGGAAGCTTTCTTT
J: TRBJ2-2; V: TRBV4-1; size: .; D: .; length: 14; CDR3: CASSQPVGTGELFF; DNA: TGCGCCAGCAGCCAACCGGTGGGGACCGGGGAGCTGTTTTTT